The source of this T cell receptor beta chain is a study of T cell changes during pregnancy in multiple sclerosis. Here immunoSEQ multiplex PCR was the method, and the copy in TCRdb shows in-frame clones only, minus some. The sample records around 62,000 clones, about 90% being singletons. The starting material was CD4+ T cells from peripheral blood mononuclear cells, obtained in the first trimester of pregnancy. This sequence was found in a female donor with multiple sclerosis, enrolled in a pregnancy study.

The CDR3 protein is CASSVTGRLNQETQYF. The DNA for the CDR3 is TGTGCCAGCAGCGTTACTGGCCGACTGAACCAAGAGACCCAGTACTTC. V and J are TRBV9 and TRBJ2-5; D is uncertain. Germline CDR1 is SGDLS and CDR2 is YYNGEE. Trimming removed 2 bases from V and 0 bases from J, with 14 bases in between. CDR3 length: 16 residues.